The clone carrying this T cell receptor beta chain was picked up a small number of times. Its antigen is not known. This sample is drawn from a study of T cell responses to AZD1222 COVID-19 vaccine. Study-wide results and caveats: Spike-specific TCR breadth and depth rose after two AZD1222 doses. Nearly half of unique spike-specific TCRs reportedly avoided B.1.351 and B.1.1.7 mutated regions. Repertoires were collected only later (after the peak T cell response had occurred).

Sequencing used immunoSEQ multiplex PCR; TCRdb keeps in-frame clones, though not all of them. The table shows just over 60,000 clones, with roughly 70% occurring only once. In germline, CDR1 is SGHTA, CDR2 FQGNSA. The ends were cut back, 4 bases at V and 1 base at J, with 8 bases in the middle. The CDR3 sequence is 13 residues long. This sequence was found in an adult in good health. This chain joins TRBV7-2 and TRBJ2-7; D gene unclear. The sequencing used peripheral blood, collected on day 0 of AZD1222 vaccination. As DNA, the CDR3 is TGTGCCAGCAGCTCGACAAATTCCTACGAGCAGTACTTC. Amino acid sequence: CASSSTNSYEQYF.